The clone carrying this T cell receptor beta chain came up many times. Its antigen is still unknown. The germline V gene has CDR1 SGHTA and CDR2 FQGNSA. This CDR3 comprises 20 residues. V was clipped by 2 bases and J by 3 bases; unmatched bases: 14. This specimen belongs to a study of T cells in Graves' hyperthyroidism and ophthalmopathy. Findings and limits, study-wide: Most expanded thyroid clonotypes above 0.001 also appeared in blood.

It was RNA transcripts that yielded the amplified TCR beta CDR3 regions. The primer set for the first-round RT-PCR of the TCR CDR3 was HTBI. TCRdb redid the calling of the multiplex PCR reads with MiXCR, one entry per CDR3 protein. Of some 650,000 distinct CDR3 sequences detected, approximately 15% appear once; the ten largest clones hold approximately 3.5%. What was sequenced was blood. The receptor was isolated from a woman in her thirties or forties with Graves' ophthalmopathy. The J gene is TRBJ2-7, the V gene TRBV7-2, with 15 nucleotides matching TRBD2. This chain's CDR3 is CASSLSPGRTSGREDYEQYF. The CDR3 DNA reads TGTGCCAGCAGCTTATCCCCCGGCCGGACTAGCGGGAGGGAGGACTACGAGCAGTACTTC.